This TCR beta chain is from a study of T cell responses to AZD1222 COVID-19 vaccine. Regarding the study as a whole: Repertoires were collected only later (after the peak T cell response had occurred). CD4 TCRs associated with vaccination spanned spike, dominating at 160-218 and 743-854.

To note about this clone: The antigen remains undetermined.

Method: immunoSEQ multiplex PCR; TCRdb's copy keeps in-frame clones and lacks some. There are 150,000 to 200,000 clones in the sample; over 80% occur only once, and about 9.4% lies in the top ten. The sequence came from an adult in good health. This material consisted of peripheral blood, taken on day 0 of AZD1222 vaccination.

CDR3 residues: CASSFRGQRGNEQFF. In DNA form, the CDR3 reads TGTGCCAGCAGTTTCCGGGGACAGAGGGGCAATGAGCAGTTCTTC. J is TRBJ2-1 and V is TRBV28; TRBD1 agrees at 7 bases. CDR3 length equals 15 residues. With V trimmed by 3 bases and J by 6 bases, 8 bases remained unmatched. CDR1 is MDHEN and CDR2 is SYDVKM in the germline V gene.